Listed below are T cell receptor beta chains from one sample, sequenced in a study of CD4+ T cells in melanoma. Sequencing used immunoSEQ multiplex PCR; TCRdb keeps in-frame clones, though not all of them. The sample lists some 6,000 clones, around 68% occurring once. Source material: cells from a culture (not recorded whether cultured in vitro). These receptor sequences come from a human donor with melanoma. Both conserved end residues are part of each CDR3. The order of the fields is D gene, J gene, V gene, clone size, CDR3 DNA, CDR3 protein. The D gene is left open where the match is weak. Not every row has a clone size; where given, it reads once, few, many or a size class.

D: TRBD2
J: TRBJ2-5
V: TRBV28
size: NA
DNA: TGTGCCAGCAGTTTCCGGGGGGAGTTAGAGACCCAGTACTTC
CDR3: CASSFRGELETQYF

D: TRBD1
J: TRBJ2-7
V: TRBV6-5
size: NA
DNA: TGTGCCAGCAGGACAGGGGCCGAGCAGTACTTC
CDR3: CASRTGAEQYF

D: NA
J: TRBJ2-3
V: TRBV2
size: NA
DNA: TGTGCCAGCAGTGCAACAGGAGGGTGGGCCACAGATACGCAGTATTTT
CDR3: CASSATGGWATDTQYF

D: NA
J: TRBJ2-1
V: TRBV6-5
size: large
DNA: TGTGCCAGCAGTTACTCGACTGTCTCTAATGAGCAGTTCTTC
CDR3: CASSYSTVSNEQFF

D: NA
J: TRBJ2-7
V: TRBV5-5
size: medium-sized
DNA: TGTGCCAGCAGGGGGGGATACGAGCAGTACTTC
CDR3: CASRGGYEQYF

D: TRBD2
J: TRBJ2-3
V: TRBV6-2/TRBV6-3
size: once
DNA: TGTGCCAGCAGTTCGCCGGGACTAGCGAGGATAAGCACAGATACGCAGTATTTT
CDR3: CASSSPGLARISTDTQYF

D: NA
J: TRBJ2-7
V: TRBV2
size: NA
DNA: TGTGCCAGCAGTGTGGCGTCCTCGGGCGAGCAGTACTTC
CDR3: CASSVASSGEQYF

D: TRBD2
J: TRBJ2-1
V: TRBV18
size: few
DNA: TGTGCCAGCTCACCACTATCTAGCGGGAACGGCAATGAGCAGTTCTTC
CDR3: CASSPLSSGNGNEQFF

D: NA
J: TRBJ2-2
V: TRBV10-2
size: NA
DNA: TGCGCCAGCAGTGCTCAACAGGACACCGGGGAGCTGTTTTTT
CDR3: CASSAQQDTGELFF

D: NA
J: TRBJ1-4
V: TRBV27
size: NA
DNA: TGTGCCAGCAGCGCCCTGGACAGAGGTGCAACTAATGAAAAACTGTTTTTT
CDR3: CASSALDRGATNEKLFF

D: NA
J: TRBJ1-4
V: TRBV6-6
size: NA
DNA: TGTGCCAGCAGCCGTGATCGAGGGGCTAATGAAAAACTGTTTTTT
CDR3: CASSRDRGANEKLFF

D: TRBD2
J: TRBJ2-1
V: TRBV5-6
size: NA
DNA: TGTGCCAGCAGCCCCCGGACTAGCGGGAGAAAGGCCTACAATGAGCAGTTCTTC
CDR3: CASSPRTSGRKAYNEQFF

D: NA
J: TRBJ1-1
V: TRBV30
size: NA
DNA: TGTGCCTGGGGGCGGGCCTCGACTGAGGCTTTCTTT
CDR3: CAWGRASTEAFF

D: NA
J: TRBJ1-2
V: TRBV4-1
size: few
DNA: TGCGCCAGCAGCCTTCGGACAGAAGGGTATGGCTACACCTTC
CDR3: CASSLRTEGYGYTF

D: TRBD2
J: TRBJ2-4
V: TRBV7-2
size: NA
DNA: TGTGCCAGCAGCTTAGTGGGGGGGAGCGGGCTAGCCAAAAACATTCAGTACTTC
CDR3: CASSLVGGSGLAKNIQYF

D: NA
J: TRBJ1-1
V: TRBV19
size: few
DNA: TGTGCCAGTAGTACTGGGCTCCAGAGCACTGAAGCTTTCTTT
CDR3: CASSTGLQSTEAFF

D: TRBD1
J: TRBJ1-2
V: TRBV7-6
size: NA
DNA: TGTGCCAGCAGCTTAACGGGACAGGGGGCATATGGCTACACCTTC
CDR3: CASSLTGQGAYGYTF

D: NA
J: TRBJ1-1
V: TRBV5-5
size: medium-sized
DNA: TGTGCCAGCAGCTTGGTCCAGCGAGGAACTGAAGCTTTCTTT
CDR3: CASSLVQRGTEAFF

D: NA
J: TRBJ2-7
V: TRBV6-2/TRBV6-3
size: NA
DNA: TGTGCCAGCAGTCGCCACCACTACGAGCAGTACTTC
CDR3: CASSRHHYEQYF

D: NA
J: TRBJ2-7
V: TRBV6-5
size: NA
DNA: TGTGCCAGCAGTTACTCTGGGGCAGGGTTCTACGAGCAGTACTTC
CDR3: CASSYSGAGFYEQYF

D: NA
J: TRBJ1-6
V: TRBV21-1
size: few
DNA: TGTGCCAGCAGCAAAGGGGGCACTGGGAATTCACCCCTCCACTTT
CDR3: CASSKGGTGNSPLHF

D: NA
J: TRBJ1-2
V: TRBV9
size: NA
DNA: TGTGCCAGCAGCGCATACAGGGCCGGCTATGGCTACACCTTC
CDR3: CASSAYRAGYGYTF

D: NA
J: TRBJ2-3
V: TRBV7-6
size: NA
DNA: TGTGCCAGCAGCTTAGCGCCCACGACCACAGATACGCAGTATTTT
CDR3: CASSLAPTTTDTQYF

D: TRBD1
J: TRBJ2-7
V: TRBV27
size: NA
DNA: TGTGCCAGCAGCGGGACAGGGCCCTACGAGCAGTACTTC
CDR3: CASSGTGPYEQYF

D: NA
J: TRBJ1-1
V: TRBV7-8
size: NA
DNA: TGTGCCAGCAGGCACGGTGGGGAAGCTTTCTTT
CDR3: CASRHGGEAFF

D: NA
J: TRBJ1-1
V: TRBV27
size: NA
DNA: TGTGCCAGCAGTCTAGACCTTTTGACCGCGAACACTGAAGCTTTCTTT
CDR3: CASSLDLLTANTEAFF

D: NA
J: TRBJ2-7
V: TRBV3-1/TRBV3-2
size: NA
DNA: TGTGCCAGCAGCCAAGGGCGCGGAGGGCCCGAGCAGTACTTC
CDR3: CASSQGRGGPEQYF

D: NA
J: TRBJ2-1
V: TRBV4-1
size: NA
DNA: TGCGCCAGCAGCCACCTCCGAAGTAGCGGTGCCTCCTACAATGAGCAGTTCTTC
CDR3: CASSHLRSSGASYNEQFF

D: TRBD2
J: TRBJ2-1
V: TRBV4-2
size: NA
DNA: TGTGCCAGCAGCCAAGAATTTATCCGGGGGGGGCGGAATGAGCAGTTCTTC
CDR3: CASSQEFIRGGRNEQFF

D: NA
J: TRBJ2-7
V: TRBV5-6
size: once
DNA: TGTGCCAGCAGCTTGCAGGGTGGAGGTGCGCGCGAGCAGTACTTC
CDR3: CASSLQGGGAREQYF

D: NA
J: TRBJ1-6
V: TRBV11-2
size: NA
DNA: TGTGCCAGCAGCTTAGGAGGGGCCGCCGAAAATTCACCCCTCCACTTT
CDR3: CASSLGGAAENSPLHF

D: NA
J: TRBJ2-7
V: TRBV30
size: NA
DNA: TGTGCCTGGAGTAGGGGGGCCCGGTCCTACGAGCAGTACTTC
CDR3: CAWSRGARSYEQYF

D: TRBD1
J: TRBJ1-3
V: TRBV6-5
size: NA
DNA: TGTGCCAGCAGTCCAAGGGGGCCTGGAAACACCATATATTTT
CDR3: CASSPRGPGNTIYF

D: NA
J: TRBJ1-5
V: TRBV7-8
size: medium-sized
DNA: TGTGCCAGCAGCTTAGGCGCGAGGGCCGGGAGTCGGCAGCCCCAGCATTTT
CDR3: CASSLGARAGSRQPQHF

D: TRBD2
J: TRBJ2-2
V: TRBV5-4
size: NA
DNA: TGTGCCAGCAGCCCTGGACTAGCGGGGCGGACCGGGGAGCTGTTTTTT
CDR3: CASSPGLAGRTGELFF

D: NA
J: TRBJ1-5
V: TRBV15
size: once
DNA: TGTGCCACCAGCATATGGGAATTTAATAGCAATCAGCCCCAGCATTTT
CDR3: CATSIWEFNSNQPQHF

D: TRBD1
J: TRBJ2-7
V: TRBV28
size: NA
DNA: TGTGCCAGCAGCGACCGACAGGGTCCCGGCGAGCAGTACTTC
CDR3: CASSDRQGPGEQYF

D: TRBD2
J: TRBJ2-7
V: TRBV18
size: NA
DNA: TGTGCCAGCTCACCATACGGGGGAGCGGGGAGCTCCTACGAGCAGTACTTC
CDR3: CASSPYGGAGSSYEQYF

D: NA
J: TRBJ2-7
V: TRBV7-8
size: large
DNA: TGTGCCAGCAGCTCCGTGGGGGGTTACGAGCAGTACTTC
CDR3: CASSSVGGYEQYF

D: NA
J: TRBJ1-1
V: TRBV7-6
size: NA
DNA: TGTGCCAGCAGCCCTCAGATCGGAGGTTTGACTGAAGCTTTCTTT
CDR3: CASSPQIGGLTEAFF

D: NA
J: TRBJ1-4
V: TRBV29-1
size: NA
DNA: TGCAGCGTTGTAGGGGTACCTAATGAAAAACTGTTTTTT
CDR3: CSVVGVPNEKLFF

D: NA
J: TRBJ2-7
V: TRBV5-6
size: NA
DNA: TGTGCCAGCAGCTTGGTTCAGGGCCCACCCTACGAGCAGTACTTC
CDR3: CASSLVQGPPYEQYF

D: NA
J: TRBJ1-4
V: TRBV29-1
size: NA
DNA: TGCAGCGTGATCGGGGGTACTAATGAAAAACTGTTTTTT
CDR3: CSVIGGTNEKLFF

D: NA
J: TRBJ1-2
V: TRBV5-6
size: NA
DNA: TGTGCCAGCAGCCCCCTGCAGAGCCATGTGGGCTACACCTTC
CDR3: CASSPLQSHVGYTF

D: TRBD1
J: TRBJ1-5
V: TRBV15
size: NA
DNA: TGTGCCAGCGGACAGGGGAATAGGCAGCCCCAGCATTTT
CDR3: CASGQGNRQPQHF

D: TRBD1
J: TRBJ1-6
V: TRBV9
size: NA
DNA: TGTGCCAGCAGCGCGTCGACAGGGGTCGGTCCTTCACCCCTCCACTTT
CDR3: CASSASTGVGPSPLHF

D: NA
J: TRBJ2-2
V: TRBV27
size: NA
DNA: TGTGCCAGCAGCTACCTAATATCAGATTACTACACCGGGGAGCTGTTTTTT
CDR3: CASSYLISDYYTGELFF

D: TRBD1
J: TRBJ1-1
V: TRBV7-8
size: NA
DNA: TGTGCCAGCAGCTTAGAAGGGACAGGGGCGCCCACTGAAGCTTTCTTT
CDR3: CASSLEGTGAPTEAFF

D: NA
J: TRBJ2-2
V: TRBV18
size: NA
DNA: TGTGCCAGCTCACCGACTAATGCCGGGGAGCTGTTTTTT
CDR3: CASSPTNAGELFF

D: NA
J: TRBJ2-1
V: TRBV7-9
size: NA
DNA: TGTGCCAGCAGCCACCCGATGGGCGATGAGCAGTTCTTC
CDR3: CASSHPMGDEQFF

D: TRBD1
J: TRBJ1-2
V: TRBV6-6
size: NA
DNA: TGTGCCAGCAGTCCGACAGGGGGTTTCGGCTACACCTTC
CDR3: CASSPTGGFGYTF

D: NA
J: TRBJ1-1
V: TRBV11-3
size: NA
DNA: TGTGCCAGCAGCTTGGCGGGGGCGGACACTGAAGCTTTCTTT
CDR3: CASSLAGADTEAFF

D: NA
J: TRBJ2-7
V: TRBV6-2/TRBV6-3
size: NA
DNA: TGTGCCAGCAGCTCCGGGGGGCCGCTGAACGAGCAGTACTTC
CDR3: CASSSGGPLNEQYF